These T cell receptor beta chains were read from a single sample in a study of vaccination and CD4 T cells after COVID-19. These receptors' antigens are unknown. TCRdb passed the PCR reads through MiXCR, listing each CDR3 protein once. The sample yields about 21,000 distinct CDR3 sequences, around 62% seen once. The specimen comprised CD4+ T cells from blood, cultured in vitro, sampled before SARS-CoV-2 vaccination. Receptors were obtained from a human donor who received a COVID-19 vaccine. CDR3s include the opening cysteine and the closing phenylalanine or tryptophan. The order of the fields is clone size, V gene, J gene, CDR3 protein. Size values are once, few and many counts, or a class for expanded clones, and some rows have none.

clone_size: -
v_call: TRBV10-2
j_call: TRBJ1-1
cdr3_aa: CASSESGQNTEAFF

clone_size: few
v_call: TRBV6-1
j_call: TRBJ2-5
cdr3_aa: CASSHRMRGGLLIVPQTQYF

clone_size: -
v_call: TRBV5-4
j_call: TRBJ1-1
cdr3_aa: CASSRVQGYTEAFF

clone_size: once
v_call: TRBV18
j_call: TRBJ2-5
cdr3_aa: CASSLQLSRVETQYF

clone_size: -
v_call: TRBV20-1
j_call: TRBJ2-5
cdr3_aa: CSASGGAGETQYF

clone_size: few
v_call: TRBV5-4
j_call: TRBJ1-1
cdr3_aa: CASSPNNRVGHTEAFF

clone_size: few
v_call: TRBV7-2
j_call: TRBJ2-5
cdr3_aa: CASSLWGGRETQYF

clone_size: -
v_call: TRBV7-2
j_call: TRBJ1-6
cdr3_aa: CASSSRTGRNSPLHF

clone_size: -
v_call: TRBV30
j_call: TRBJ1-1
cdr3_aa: CAWIQGNTEAFF

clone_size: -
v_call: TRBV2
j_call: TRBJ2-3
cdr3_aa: CASSEKRTGLTDTQYF

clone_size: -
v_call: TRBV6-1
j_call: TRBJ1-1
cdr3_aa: CASTGTGDTEAFF

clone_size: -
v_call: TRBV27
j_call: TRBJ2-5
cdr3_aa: CASSLYSANSQETQYF

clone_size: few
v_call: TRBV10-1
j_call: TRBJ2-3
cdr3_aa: CAQLGGTDTQYF

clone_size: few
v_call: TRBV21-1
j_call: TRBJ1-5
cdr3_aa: CASTQDRDQPQHF

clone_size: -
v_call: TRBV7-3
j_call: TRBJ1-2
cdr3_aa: CASSLRAGYGYTF

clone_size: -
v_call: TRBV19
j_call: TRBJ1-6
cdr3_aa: CASSSTGTGNSPLHF

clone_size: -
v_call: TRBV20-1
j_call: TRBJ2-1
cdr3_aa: CSATSGGSLDEQFF

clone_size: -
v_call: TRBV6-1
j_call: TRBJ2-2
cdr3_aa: CASSEEVARAAFTGELFF

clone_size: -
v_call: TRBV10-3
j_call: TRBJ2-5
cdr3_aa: CAISQRSRGTETQYF

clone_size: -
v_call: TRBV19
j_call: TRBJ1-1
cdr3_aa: CASHPDSRVGQNTEAFF

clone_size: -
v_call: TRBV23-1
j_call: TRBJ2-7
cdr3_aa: CASSQSQQDVKVDEQYF

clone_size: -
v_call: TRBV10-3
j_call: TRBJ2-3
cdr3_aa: CAISSSGGLSTDTQYF

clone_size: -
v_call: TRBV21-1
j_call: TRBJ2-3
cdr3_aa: CASSKEAAPRTGTQYF

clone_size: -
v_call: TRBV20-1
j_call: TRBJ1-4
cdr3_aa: CSAREAGTLEKLFF

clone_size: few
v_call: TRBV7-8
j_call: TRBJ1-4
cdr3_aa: CASSTWAGDEKLFF

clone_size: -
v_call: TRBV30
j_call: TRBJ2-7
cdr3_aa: CAWSGGARGPYEQYF

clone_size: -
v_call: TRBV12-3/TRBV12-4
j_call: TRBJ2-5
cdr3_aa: CASSLGGPGTQETQYF

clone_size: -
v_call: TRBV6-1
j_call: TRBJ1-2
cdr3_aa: CASTEYYGYTF

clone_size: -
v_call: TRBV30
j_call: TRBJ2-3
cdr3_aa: CAWSLGQGPEYAFYF

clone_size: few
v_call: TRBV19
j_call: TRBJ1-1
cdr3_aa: CASSIEAEENTEAFF

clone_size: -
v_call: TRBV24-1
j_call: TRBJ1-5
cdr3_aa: CATSGVGGRNQPQHF

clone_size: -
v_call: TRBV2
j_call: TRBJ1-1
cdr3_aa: CASTLGTVNTEAFF

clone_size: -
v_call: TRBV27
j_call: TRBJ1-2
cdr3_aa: CASLKGTVYYGYTF

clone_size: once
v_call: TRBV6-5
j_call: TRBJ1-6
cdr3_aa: CASSYSSSSWGMANSPLHF

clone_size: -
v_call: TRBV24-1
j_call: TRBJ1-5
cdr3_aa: CATSVIGGNQPQHF

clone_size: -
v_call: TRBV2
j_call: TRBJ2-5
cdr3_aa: CASIGTSGQETQYF

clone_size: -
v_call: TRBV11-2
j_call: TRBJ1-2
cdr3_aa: CASSPGTGYDYGYTF

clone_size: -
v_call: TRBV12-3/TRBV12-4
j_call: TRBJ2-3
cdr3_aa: CASSQGISGGVSTDTQYF

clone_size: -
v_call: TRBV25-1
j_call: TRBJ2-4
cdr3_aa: CASSLREIAKNIQYF

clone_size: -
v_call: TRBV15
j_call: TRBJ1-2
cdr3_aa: CATSRGTRLGDYTF

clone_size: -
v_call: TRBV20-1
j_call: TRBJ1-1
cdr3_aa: CSAMGQMNTEAFF

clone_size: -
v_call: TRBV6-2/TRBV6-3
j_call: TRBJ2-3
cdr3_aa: CASSTGELYTDTQYF

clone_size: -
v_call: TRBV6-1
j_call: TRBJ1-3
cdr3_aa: CASSDWRGSGNTIYF

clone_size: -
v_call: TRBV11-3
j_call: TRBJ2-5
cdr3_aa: CASRTGPNQETQYF

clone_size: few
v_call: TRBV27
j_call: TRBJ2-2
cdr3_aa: CASSPGTGSTGELFF

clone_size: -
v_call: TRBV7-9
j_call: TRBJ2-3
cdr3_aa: CASSSPTSSFTDTQYF

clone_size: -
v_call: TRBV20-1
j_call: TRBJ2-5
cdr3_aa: CSARPGGRETQYF

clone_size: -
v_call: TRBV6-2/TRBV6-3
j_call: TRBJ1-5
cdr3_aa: CASSSRDNQPQHF

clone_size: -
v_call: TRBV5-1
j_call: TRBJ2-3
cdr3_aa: CASSRRPIGGVETDTQYF

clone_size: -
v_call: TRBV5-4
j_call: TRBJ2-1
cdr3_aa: CASSSGVVNEQFF

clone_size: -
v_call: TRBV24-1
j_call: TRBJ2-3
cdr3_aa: CATSAPDRVGTDTQYF

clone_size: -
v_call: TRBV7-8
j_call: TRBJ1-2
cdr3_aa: CASSPRTGNYGYTF

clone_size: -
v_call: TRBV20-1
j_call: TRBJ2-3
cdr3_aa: CSARGQGAPDTQYF

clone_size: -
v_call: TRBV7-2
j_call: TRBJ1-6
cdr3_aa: CASSLWAGGQEGSPLHF